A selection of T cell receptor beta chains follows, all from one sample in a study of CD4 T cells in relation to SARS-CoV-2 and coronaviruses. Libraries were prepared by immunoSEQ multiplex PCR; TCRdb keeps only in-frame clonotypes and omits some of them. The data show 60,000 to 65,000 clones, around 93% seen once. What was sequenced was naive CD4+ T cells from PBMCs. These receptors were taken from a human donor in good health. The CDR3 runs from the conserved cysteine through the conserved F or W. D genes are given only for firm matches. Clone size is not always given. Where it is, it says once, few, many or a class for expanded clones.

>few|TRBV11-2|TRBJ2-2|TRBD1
CASSLVRGPNTGELFF
TGTGCCAGCAGCTTAGTCAGGGGGCCGAACACCGGGGAGCTGTTTTTT
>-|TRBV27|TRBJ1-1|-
CASSLRGAGLGGTEAFF
TGTGCCAGCAGTCTCCGAGGGGCAGGGTTGGGGGGAACTGAAGCTTTCTTT
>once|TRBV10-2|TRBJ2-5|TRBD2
CASSFSGQETQYF
TGCGCCAGCAGTTTTAGCGGGCAAGAGACCCAGTACTTC
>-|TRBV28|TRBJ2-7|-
CASSLRDLTYEQYF
TGTGCCAGCAGTTTAAGGGATCTTACCTACGAGCAGTACTTC
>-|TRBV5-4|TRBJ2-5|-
CASSLSQVETQYF
TGTGCCAGCAGCTTGTCACAGGTCGAGACCCAGTACTTC
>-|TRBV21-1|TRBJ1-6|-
CASSLRPGTGSSYNSPLHF
TGTGCCAGCAGCCTTCGACCCGGGACAGGGAGCTCCTATAATTCACCCCTCCACTTT
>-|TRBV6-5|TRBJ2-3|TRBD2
CASALTSGRRDTQYF
TGTGCCAGCGCCTTGACTAGCGGGAGGAGGGATACGCAGTATTTT
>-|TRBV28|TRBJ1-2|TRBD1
CASSPEGTGARIYGYTF
TGTGCCAGCAGTCCAGAAGGGACAGGGGCAAGAATCTATGGCTACACCTTC
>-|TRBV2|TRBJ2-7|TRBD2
CASSDRGLAVAYEQYF
TGTGCCAGCAGTGATCGAGGTCTAGCGGTGGCCTACGAGCAGTACTTC
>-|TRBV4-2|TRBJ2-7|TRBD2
CASSQAGLAGGYEQYF
TGTGCCAGCAGCCAAGCTGGCCTAGCGGGAGGTTACGAGCAGTACTTC
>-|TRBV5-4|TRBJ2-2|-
CASSLAARAGELFF
TGTGCCAGCAGCTTGGCGGCACGAGCCGGGGAGCTGTTTTTT
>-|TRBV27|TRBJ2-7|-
CAISSKSGRDYEQYF
TGTGCCATCAGCTCGAAGTCAGGTAGGGACTACGAGCAGTACTTC
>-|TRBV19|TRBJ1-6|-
CASSLGPTKGYNSPLHF
TGTGCCAGTAGTCTTGGCCCTACCAAGGGGTATAATTCACCCCTCCACTTT
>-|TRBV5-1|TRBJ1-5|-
CASSLAPPGTTEAPQHF
TGCGCCAGCAGCTTGGCGCCTCCCGGGACAACAGAGGCGCCCCAGCATTTT
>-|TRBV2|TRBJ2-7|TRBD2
CASSGLGRESSYEQYF
TGTGCCAGCAGTGGGCTAGGGCGGGAGAGCTCCTACGAGCAGTACTTC
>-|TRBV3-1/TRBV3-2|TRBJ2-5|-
CASSQGGRALVETQYF
TGTGCCAGCAGCCAAGGGGGCAGGGCCCTTGTGGAGACCCAGTACTTC
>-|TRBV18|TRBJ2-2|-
CASSPRQVNTGELFF
TGTGCCAGCTCACCGAGGCAGGTGAACACCGGGGAGCTGTTTTTT
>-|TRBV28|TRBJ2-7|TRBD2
CASSPGGGGNYEQYF
TGTGCCAGCAGTCCCGGAGGCGGGGGAAACTACGAGCAGTACTTC
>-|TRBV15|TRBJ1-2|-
CATSRDGDYGYTF
TGTGCCACCAGCAGAGATGGGGACTATGGCTACACCTTC
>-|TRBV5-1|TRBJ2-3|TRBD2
CASSPGLAASGTDTQYF
TGCGCCAGCAGCCCCGGACTAGCGGCCTCGGGCACAGATACGCAGTATTTT
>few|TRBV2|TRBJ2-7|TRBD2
CARGTSGSYEQYF
TGTGCCAGGGGGACTAGCGGTTCCTACGAGCAGTACTTC
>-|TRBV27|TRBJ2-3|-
CASSSDTQYF
TGTGCCAGCAGTTCAGATACGCAGTATTTT
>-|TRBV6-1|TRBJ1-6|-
CASSEAHGIVSPLHF
TGTGCCAGCAGTGAAGCGCATGGCATAGTTTCACCCCTCCACTTT
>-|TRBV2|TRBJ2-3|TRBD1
CAAGTGGFTDTQYF
TGTGCCGCCGGGACAGGGGGCTTCACAGATACGCAGTATTTT
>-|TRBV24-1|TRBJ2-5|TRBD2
CATSPSGRHDQETQYF
TGTGCCACCAGTCCTAGCGGGAGACATGACCAAGAGACCCAGTACTTC
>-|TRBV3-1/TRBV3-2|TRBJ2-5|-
CASSQMVKETQYF
TGTGCCAGCAGCCAAATGGTCAAAGAGACCCAGTACTTC
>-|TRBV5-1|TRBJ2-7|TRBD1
CASSLTTGVEGEQYF
TGCGCCAGCAGCTTGACGACAGGGGTTGAGGGCGAGCAGTACTTC
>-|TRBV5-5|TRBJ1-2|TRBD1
CASSTRTGNGYTF
TGTGCCAGCAGCACCCGGACAGGGAACGGCTACACCTTC
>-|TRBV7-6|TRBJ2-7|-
CASSVGGKVEQYF
TGTGCCAGCAGCGTCGGCGGGAAAGTGGAGCAGTACTTC
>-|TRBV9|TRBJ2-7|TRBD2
CASSVGTSGNYEQYF
TGTGCCAGCAGCGTAGGGACTAGCGGGAACTACGAGCAGTACTTC
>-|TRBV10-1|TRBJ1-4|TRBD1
CASSDPSGTGDQTGGDEKLFF
TGCGCCAGCAGTGACCCGTCCGGGACAGGGGACCAGACAGGGGGGGATGAAAAACTGTTTTTT
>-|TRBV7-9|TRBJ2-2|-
CASSLTGVGTGELFF
TGTGCCAGCAGCTTAACGGGAGTGGGCACCGGGGAGCTGTTTTTT
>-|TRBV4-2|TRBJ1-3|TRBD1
CASSLRDDRGSGNTIYF
TGTGCCAGCAGCCTTCGGGATGACAGGGGCTCTGGAAACACCATATATTTT
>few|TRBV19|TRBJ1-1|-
CASSIPGRTTEAFF
TGTGCCAGTAGTATCCCGGGTCGAACCACTGAAGCTTTCTTT
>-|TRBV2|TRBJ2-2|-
CASRPRHGGTGELFF
TGTGCCAGCAGACCCAGACACGGAGGCACCGGGGAGCTGTTTTTT
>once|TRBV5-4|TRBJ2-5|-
CASSLDLGGGQETQYF
TGTGCCAGCAGCTTGGATCTAGGGGGGGGCCAAGAGACCCAGTACTTC
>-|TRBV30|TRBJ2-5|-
CAWSGRTGAAGGSQYF
TGTGCCTGGAGTGGAAGGACAGGGGCAGCGGGGGGGTCCCAGTACTTC
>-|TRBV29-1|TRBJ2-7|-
CSVSRGGGYEQYF
TGCAGCGTCTCCAGGGGCGGGGGTTACGAGCAGTACTTC
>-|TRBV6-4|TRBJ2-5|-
CARHDQDSEETQYF
TGTGCCAGACACGACCAGGACTCGGAAGAGACCCAGTACTTC